The source of this T cell receptor (beta chain) is a study of cytomegalovirus exposure and HLA in healthy donors. Findings and limits, study-wide: It was 160 or so TCR beta chains that were listed as cytomegalovirus-associated. Among CMV-associated TCR beta chains, most appeared HLA-restricted in a later analysis. In terms of immune exposure information, only CMV serostatus was available.

There are 14 residues in the CDR3. V gave up 8 bases and J gave up 0 bases, with 14 bases separating them. Germline V gene lookup returns CDR1 MDHEN and CDR2 SYDVKM. In this sample, this clone turned up a few times. Its antigen remains unidentified. It was with 60 Vbeta and 13 Jbeta primers that the PCR ran. Original analysis: Approximately 11 million of about 80 million unique TCR beta chains were shared, per a later count. The data were produced by immunoSEQ multiplex PCR, yet TCRdb's version contains in-frame clones alone and is incomplete. V, J and clone size were drawn from that table, and D and trimming were deduced from the DNA. Of 200,000 to 250,000 clones in the sample, 70% to 90% were seen once.

The J gene is TRBJ2-7, the V gene TRBV28, with a tentative D call TRBD2 (6 bases). Sequencing input: PBMCs. The TCR sequence derives from a human donor in good health. CDR3 sequence: CASRWRGSSYEQYF. CDR3 nucleotide sequence: TGTGCCAGCCGCTGGAGGGGAAGCTCCTACGAGCAGTACTTC.